This T cell receptor (beta chain) was found in a study of cytomegalovirus exposure and HLA in healthy donors. Study background: Both the 95 to 150 validation repertoires and the 550 to 750 first-cohort repertoires used the same platform, as reported by a later analysis.

Study results and caveats: Overall, approximately 150 TCR beta chains were annotated as cytomegalovirus-associated. The authors confirmed in vitro that three CMV-associated chains were specific for CMV antigens.

The donors were part of the approximately 120-subject validation cohort, which stood apart from the roughly 730-subject first cohort. Unmatched junction bases numbered 6, after V lost 6 bases and J lost 4 bases. This CDR3 has 14 residues. Germline V gene lookup returns CDR1 SGHRS and CDR2 YFSETQ. Profiling relied on immunoSEQ multiplex PCR, and the TCRdb table lists in-frame clones only, not all of them. The sample lists more than 110,000 clones, around 85% occurring once. For this clone: What it recognizes is unknown.

The clonotype originates from a man aged 18 to 30 in good health and CMV-seronegative. Source material: PBMCs. The chain is built from TRBV5-1 and TRBJ2-3; 9 nucleotides align to TRBD1. CDR3 region: CASTPDRGADTQYF. CDR3 DNA sequence: TGCGCCAGCACCCCGGACAGGGGCGCAGATACGCAGTATTTT.